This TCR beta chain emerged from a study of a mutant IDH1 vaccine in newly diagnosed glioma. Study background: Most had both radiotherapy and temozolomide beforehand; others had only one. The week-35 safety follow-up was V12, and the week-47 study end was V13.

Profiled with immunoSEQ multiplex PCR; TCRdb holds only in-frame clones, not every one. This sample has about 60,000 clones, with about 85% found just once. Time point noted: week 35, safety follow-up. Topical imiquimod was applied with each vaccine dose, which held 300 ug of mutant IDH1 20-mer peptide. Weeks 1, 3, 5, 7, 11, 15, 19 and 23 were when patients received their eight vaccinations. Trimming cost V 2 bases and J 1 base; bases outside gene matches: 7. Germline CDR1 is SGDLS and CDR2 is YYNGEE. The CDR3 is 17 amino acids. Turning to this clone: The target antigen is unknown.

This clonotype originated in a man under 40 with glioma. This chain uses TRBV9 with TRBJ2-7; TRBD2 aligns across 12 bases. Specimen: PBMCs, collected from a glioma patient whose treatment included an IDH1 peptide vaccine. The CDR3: CASSVGELAGGSYEQYF. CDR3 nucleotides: TGTGCCAGCAGCGTCGGGGAACTAGCGGGGGGATCCTACGAGCAGTACTTC.